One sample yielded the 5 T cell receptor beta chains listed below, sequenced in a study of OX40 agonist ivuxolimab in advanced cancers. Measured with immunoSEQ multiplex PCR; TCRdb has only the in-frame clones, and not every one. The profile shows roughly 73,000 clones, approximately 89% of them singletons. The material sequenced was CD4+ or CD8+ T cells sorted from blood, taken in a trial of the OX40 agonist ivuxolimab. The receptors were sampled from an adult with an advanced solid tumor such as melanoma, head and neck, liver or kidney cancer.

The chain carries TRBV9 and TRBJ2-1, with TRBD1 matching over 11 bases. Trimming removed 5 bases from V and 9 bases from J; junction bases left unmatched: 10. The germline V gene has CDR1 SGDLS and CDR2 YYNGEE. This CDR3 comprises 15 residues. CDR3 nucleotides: TGTGCCAGCAGTGTTAGACCGGGACAGGGGGTTGAGCAGTTCTTC. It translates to CASSVRPGQGVEQFF.

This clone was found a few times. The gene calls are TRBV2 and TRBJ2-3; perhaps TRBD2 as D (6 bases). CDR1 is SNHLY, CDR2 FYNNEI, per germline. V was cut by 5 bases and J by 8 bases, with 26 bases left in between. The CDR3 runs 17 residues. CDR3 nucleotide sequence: TGTGCCAGCAGTACCACCCATAGGGACTCCGCCACCGTTACGCAGTATTTT. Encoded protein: CASSTTHRDSATVTQYF. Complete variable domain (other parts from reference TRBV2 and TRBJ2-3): EPEVTQTPSHQVTQMGQEVILRCVPISNHLYFYWYRQILGQKVEFLVSFYNNEISEKSEIFDDQFSVERPDGSNFTLKIRSTKLEDSAMYFCASSTTHRDSATVTQYFGPGTRLTVL.

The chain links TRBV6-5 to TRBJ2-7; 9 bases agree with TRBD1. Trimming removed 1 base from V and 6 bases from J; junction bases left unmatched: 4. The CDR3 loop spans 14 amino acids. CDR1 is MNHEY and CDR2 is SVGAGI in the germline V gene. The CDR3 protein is CASSYWDRESEQYF. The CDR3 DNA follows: TGTGCCAGCAGTTACTGGGACAGGGAGTCCGAGCAGTACTTC.

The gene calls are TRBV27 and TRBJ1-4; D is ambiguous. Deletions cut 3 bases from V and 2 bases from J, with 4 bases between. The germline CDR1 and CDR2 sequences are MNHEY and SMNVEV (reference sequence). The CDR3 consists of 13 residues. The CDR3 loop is CASSFRTNEKLFF. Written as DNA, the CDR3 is TGTGCCAGCAGTTTTCGGACTAATGAAAAACTGTTTTTT.

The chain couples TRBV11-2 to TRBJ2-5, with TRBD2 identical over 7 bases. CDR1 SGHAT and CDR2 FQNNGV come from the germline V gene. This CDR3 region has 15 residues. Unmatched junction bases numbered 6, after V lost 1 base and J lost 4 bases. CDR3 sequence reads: CASSLVGGVPETQYF. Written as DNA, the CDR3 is TGTGCCAGCAGCTTAGTGGGGGGGGTCCCAGAGACCCAGTACTTC.